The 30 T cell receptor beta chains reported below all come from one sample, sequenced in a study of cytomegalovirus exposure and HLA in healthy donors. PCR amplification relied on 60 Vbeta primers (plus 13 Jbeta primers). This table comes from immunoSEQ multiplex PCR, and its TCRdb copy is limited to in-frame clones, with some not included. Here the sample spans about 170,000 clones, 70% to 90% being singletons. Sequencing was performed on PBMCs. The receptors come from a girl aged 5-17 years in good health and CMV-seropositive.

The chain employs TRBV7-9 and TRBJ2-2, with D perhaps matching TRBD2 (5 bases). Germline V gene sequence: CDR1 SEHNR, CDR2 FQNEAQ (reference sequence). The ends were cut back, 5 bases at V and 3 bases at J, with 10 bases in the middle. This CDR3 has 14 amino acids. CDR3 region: CASSPGSYTGELFF. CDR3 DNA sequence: TGTGCCAGCAGCCCGGGGTCATACACCGGGGAGCTGTTTTTT.

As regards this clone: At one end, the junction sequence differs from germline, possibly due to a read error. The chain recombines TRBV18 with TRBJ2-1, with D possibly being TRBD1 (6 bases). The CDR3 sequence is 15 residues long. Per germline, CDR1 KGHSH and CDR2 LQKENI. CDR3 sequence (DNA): TGTGCCAGCTCACGGACAGAAAACTCCTACAATGAGCTGTTCTTC. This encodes CASSRTENSYNELFF. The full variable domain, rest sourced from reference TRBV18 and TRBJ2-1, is NAGVMQNPRHLVRRRGQEARLRCSPMKGHSHVYWYRQLPEEGLKFMVYLQKENIIDESGMPKERFSAEFPKEGPSILRIQQVVRGDSAAYFCASSRTENSYNELFFGPGTRLTVL.

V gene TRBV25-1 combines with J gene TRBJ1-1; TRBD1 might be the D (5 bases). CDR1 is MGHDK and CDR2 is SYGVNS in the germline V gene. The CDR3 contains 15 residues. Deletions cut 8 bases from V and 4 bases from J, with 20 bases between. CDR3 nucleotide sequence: TGTGCCAGCGACCCGGGGGATGTTTCGAGCACTGAAGCTTTCTTT. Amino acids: CASDPGDVSSTEAFF.

The CDR3 here is CASSPRGDGENTEAFF. Here the CDR3 DNA reads TGTGCCAGCAGCCCCCGGGGGGACGGTGAGAACACTGAAGCTTTCTTT. The chain recombines TRBV9 with TRBJ1-1; weak D call: TRBD1 (5 bases). Trimming cost V 4 bases and J 1 base, with 17 bases left between them. The CDR3 extends over 16 amino acids. Germline V lookup: CDR1 SGDLS, CDR2 YYNGEE. Combining the CDR3 with reference TRBV9 and TRBJ1-1 gives the whole variable domain DSGVTQTPKHLITATGQRVTLRCSPRSGDLSVYWYQQSLDQGLQFLIQYYNGEERAKGNILERFSAQQFPDLHSELNLSSLELGDSALYFCASSPRGDGENTEAFFGQGTRLTVV.

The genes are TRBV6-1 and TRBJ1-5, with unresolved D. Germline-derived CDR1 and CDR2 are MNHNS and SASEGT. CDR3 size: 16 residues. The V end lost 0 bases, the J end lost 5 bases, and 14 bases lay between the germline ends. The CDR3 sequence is CASSEALGRLDQPQHF. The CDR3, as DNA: TGTGCCAGCAGTGAAGCGCTTGGGAGGTTAGATCAGCCCCAGCATTTT.

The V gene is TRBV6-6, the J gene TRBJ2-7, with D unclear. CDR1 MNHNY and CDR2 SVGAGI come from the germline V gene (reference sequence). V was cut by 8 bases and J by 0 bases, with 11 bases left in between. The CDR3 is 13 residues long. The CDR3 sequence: CASLARPSYEQYF. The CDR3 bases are TGTGCCAGCCTCGCCAGGCCCTCCTACGAGCAGTACTTC.

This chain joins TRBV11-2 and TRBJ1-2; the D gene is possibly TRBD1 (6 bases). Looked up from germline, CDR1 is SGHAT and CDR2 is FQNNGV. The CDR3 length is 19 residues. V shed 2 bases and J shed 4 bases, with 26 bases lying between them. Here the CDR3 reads CASSLKTGGQPYGSYGYTF. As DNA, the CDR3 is TGTGCCAGCAGCTTAAAAACGGGGGGACAACCCTACGGGAGCTATGGCTACACCTTC.

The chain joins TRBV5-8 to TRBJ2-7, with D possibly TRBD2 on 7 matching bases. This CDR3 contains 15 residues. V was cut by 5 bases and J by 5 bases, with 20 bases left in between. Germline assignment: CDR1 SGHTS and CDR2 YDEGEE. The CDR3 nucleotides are TGTGCCAGCAGGTCGAGGGGGGGTACAAGAGACGAGCAGTACTTC. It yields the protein CASRSRGGTRDEQYF. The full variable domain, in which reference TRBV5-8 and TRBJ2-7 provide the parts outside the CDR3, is EAGVTQSPTHLIKTRGQQATLRCSPISGHTSVYWYQQALGLGLQFLLWYDEGEERNRGNFPPRFSGRQFPNYSSELNVNALELEDSALYLCASRSRGGTRDEQYFGPGTRLTVT.

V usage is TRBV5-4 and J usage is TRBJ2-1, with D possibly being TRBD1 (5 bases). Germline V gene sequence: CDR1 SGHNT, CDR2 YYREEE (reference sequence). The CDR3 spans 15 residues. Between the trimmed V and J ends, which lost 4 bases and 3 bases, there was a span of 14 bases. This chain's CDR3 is CASSRPTTVYNEQFF. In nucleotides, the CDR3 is TGTGCCAGCAGCCGACCTACGACAGTCTACAATGAGCAGTTCTTC. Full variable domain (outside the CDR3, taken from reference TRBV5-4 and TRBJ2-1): ETGVTQSPTHLIKTRGQQVTLRCSSQSGHNTVSWYQQALGQGPQFIFQYYREEENGRGNFPPRFSGLQFPNYSSELNVNALELDDSALYLCASSRPTTVYNEQFFGPGTRLTVL.

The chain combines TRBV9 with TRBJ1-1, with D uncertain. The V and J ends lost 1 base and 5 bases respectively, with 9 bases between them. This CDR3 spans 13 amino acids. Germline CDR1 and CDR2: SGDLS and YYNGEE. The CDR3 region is CASSVRSGTEAFF. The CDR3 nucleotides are TGTGCCAGCAGCGTACGCTCAGGAACTGAAGCTTTCTTT. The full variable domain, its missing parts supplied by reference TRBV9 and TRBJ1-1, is DSGVTQTPKHLITATGQRVTLRCSPRSGDLSVYWYQQSLDQGLQFLIQYYNGEERAKGNILERFSAQQFPDLHSELNLSSLELGDSALYFCASSVRSGTEAFFGQGTRLTVV.

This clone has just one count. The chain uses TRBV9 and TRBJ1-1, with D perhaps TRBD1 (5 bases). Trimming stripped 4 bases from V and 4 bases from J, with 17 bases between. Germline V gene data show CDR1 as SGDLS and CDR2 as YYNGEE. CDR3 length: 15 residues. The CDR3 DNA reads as TGTGCCAGCAGCCCGCATACAGGTTTAGGCACTGAAGCTTTCTTT. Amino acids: CASSPHTGLGTEAFF.

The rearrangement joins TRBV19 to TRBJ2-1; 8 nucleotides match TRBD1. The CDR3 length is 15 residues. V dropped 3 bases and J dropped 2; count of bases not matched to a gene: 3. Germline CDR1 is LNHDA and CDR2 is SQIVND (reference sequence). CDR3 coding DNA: TGTGCCAGTAGTATGGCAGGGGGCCCCTACAATGAGCAGTTCTTC. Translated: CASSMAGGPYNEQFF.

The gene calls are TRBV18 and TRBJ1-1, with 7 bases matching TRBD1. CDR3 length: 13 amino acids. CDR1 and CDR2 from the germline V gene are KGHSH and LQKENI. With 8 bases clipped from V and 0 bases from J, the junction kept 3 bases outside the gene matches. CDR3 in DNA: TGTGCCAGCATGACAGGGATGAACACTGAAGCTTTCTTT. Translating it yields CASMTGMNTEAFF.

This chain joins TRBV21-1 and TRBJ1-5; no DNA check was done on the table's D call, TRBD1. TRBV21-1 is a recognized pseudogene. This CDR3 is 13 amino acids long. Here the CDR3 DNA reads TGTGCCAGTAAGACAGGGAGAAATCAGCCCCAGCATTTT. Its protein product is CASKTGRNQPQHF.

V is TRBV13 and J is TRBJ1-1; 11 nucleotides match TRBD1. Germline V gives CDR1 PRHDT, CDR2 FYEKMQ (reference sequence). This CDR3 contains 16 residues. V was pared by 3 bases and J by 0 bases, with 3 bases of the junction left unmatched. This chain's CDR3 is CASSFGQGAMNTEAFF. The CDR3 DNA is TGTGCCAGCAGCTTCGGACAGGGGGCAATGAACACTGAAGCTTTCTTT.

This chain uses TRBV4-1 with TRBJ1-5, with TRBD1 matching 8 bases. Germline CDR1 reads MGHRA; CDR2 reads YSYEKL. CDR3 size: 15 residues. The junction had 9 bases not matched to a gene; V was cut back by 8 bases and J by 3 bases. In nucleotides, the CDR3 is TGCGCCAGCCGAACCGGACAGGGAGACAATCAGCCCCAGCATTTT. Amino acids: CASRTGQGDNQPQHF.

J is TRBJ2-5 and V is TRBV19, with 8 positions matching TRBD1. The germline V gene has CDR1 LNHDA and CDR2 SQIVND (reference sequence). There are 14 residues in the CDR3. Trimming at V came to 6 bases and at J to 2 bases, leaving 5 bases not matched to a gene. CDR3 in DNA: TGTGCCAGTAGGGCAGGGGGCCTACAAGAGACCCAGTACTTC. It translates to CASRAGGLQETQYF.

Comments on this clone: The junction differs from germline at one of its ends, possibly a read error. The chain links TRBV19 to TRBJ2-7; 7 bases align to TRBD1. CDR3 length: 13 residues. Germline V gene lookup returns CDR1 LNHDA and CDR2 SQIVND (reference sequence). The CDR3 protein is CVSSATTGYEQYF. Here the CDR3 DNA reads TGTGTCAGTAGTGCCACGACAGGGTACGAGCAGTACTTC.

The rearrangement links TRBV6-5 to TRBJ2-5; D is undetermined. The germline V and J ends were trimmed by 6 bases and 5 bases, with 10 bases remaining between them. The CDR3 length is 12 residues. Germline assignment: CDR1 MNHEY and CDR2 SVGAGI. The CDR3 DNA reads TGTGCCAGCAGGCGTACTGAGGAGACCCAGTACTTC. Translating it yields CASRRTEETQYF.

CDR3 nucleotide sequence: TGCGCCAGCAGCCAAGAAGGTCGGGGGGACGGCTACACCTTC. Translation gives CASSQEGRGDGYTF. This sequence joins TRBV4-1 and TRBJ1-2, with TRBD1 as a possible D gene (5 bases). CDR3 length: 14 residues. The germline CDR1 and CDR2 sequences are MGHRA and YSYEKL. V was cut by 0 bases and J by 8 bases, with 13 bases left in between.

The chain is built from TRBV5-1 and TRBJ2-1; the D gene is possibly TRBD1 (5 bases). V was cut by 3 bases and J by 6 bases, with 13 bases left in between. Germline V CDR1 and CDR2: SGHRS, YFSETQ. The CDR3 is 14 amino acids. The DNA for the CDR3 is TGCGCCAGCAGCTCCACCGACAGTTCCAATGAGCAGTTCTTC. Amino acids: CASSSTDSSNEQFF. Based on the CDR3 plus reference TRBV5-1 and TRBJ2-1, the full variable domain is KAGVTQTPRYLIKTRGQQVTLSCSPISGHRSVSWYQQTPGQGLQFLFEYFSETQRNKGNFPGRFSGRQFSNSRSEMNVSTLELGDSALYLCASSSTDSSNEQFFGPGTRLTVL.

The CDR3 DNA follows: TGTGCCAGCAGCTCCGCCGGGACAGATTTCTACGAGCAGTACTTC. This gives the protein CASSSAGTDFYEQYF. This chain connects TRBV7-9 to TRBJ2-7, with TRBD1 matching over 7 bases. Germline CDR1 is SEHNR and CDR2 is FQNEAQ (reference sequence). Germline trimming cut 4 bases from V and 3 bases from J; bases unmatched to any gene: 9. The CDR3 contains 15 residues. Full variable domain (outside the CDR3, taken from reference TRBV7-9 and TRBJ2-7): DTGVSQNPRHKITKRGQNVTFRCDPISEHNRLYWYRQTLGQGPEFLTYFQNEAQLEKSRLLSDRFSAERPKGSFSTLEIQRTEQGDSAMYLCASSSAGTDFYEQYFGPGTRLTVT.

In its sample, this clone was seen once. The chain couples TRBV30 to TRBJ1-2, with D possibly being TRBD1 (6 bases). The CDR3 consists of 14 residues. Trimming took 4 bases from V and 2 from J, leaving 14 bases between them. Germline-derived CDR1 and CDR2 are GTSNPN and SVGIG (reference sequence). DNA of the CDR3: TGTGCCTGGACCCCTGCCAGGGGAAACTATGGCTACACCTTC. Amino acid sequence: CAWTPARGNYGYTF.

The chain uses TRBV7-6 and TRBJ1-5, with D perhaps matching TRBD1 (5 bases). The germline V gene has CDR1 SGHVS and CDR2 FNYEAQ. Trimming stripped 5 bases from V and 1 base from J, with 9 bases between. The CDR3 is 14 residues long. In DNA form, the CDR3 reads TGTGCCAGCAGCCCGGGGGGAAGCAATCAGCCCCAGCATTTT. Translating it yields CASSPGGSNQPQHF. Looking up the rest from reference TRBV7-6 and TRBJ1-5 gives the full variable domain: GAGVSQSPRYKVTKRGQDVALRCDPISGHVSLYWYRQALGQGPEFLTYFNYEAQQDKSGLPNDRFSAERPEGSISTLTIQRTEQRDSAMYRCASSPGGSNQPQHFGDGTRLSIL.

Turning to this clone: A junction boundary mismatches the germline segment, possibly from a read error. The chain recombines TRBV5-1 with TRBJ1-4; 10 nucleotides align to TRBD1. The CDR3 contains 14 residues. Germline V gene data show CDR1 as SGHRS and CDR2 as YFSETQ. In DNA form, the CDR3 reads TGCGCCAGCAGATTGGACAGGGGGGGCGAAAAACTGTTTTTT. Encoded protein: CASRLDRGGEKLFF.

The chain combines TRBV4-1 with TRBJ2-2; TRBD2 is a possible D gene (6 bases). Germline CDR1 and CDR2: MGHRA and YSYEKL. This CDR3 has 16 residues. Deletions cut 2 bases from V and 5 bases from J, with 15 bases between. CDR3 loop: CASSQLWGDPTGELFF. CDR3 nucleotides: TGCGCCAGCAGCCAATTGTGGGGGGACCCAACCGGGGAGCTGTTTTTT.

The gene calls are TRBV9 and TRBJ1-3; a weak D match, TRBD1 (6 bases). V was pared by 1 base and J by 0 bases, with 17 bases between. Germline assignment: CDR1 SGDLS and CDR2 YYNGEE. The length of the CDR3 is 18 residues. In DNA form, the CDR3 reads TGTGCCAGCAGCGTAAGGGGGTCCAGGGGAAGCTCTGGAAACACCATATATTTT. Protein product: CASSVRGSRGSSGNTIYF.

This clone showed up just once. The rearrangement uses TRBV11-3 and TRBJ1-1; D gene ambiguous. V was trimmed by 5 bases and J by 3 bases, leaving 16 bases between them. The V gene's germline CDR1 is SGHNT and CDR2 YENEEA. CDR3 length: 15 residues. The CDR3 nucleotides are TGTGCCAGCAGCCGCCGCGGTGGGCGGGACACTGAAGCTTTCTTT. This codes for CASSRRGGRDTEAFF.

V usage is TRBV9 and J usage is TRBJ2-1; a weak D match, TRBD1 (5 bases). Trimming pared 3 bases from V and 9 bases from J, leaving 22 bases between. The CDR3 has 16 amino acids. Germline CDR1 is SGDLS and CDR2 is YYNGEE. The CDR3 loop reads CASSADLGQVGSEQFF. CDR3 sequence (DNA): TGTGCCAGCAGCGCGGACCTGGGGCAGGTGGGTAGTGAGCAGTTCTTC.

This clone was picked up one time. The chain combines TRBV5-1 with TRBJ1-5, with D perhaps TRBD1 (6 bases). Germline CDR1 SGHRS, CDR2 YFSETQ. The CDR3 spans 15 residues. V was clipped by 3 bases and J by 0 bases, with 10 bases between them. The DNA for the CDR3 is TGCGCCAGCAGCTGGACAGCCGGTAGCAATCAGCCCCAGCATTTT. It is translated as CASSWTAGSNQPQHF.